This T cell receptor beta chain originates from a study of T cells after yellow fever vaccination. The CDR3 sequence is 13 residues long. V lost 6 bases and J 0 bases, leaving 11 bases between the germline ends. Per germline, CDR1 DFQATT and CDR2 SNEGSKA (reference sequence). Only a few counts were recorded for this clonotype. One entry per CDR3 protein, called by TCRdb with MiXCR from the 5' RACE reads. The data show hundreds of thousands of distinct CDR3 sequences, 18% seen once. The rearrangement links TRBV20-1 to TRBJ1-2; D is unclear. The sequencing used PBMCs, collected before the yellow fever booster vaccination. The sequence was obtained from a young man who received the YFV17D yellow fever vaccine. This chain's CDR3 is CSAPRDTNYGYTF. DNA of the CDR3: TGCAGTGCCCCAAGGGATACTAACTATGGCTACACCTTC.